This entry lists 21 T cell receptor beta chains sequenced from one sample in a study of shared clonotypes between healthy human individuals (dated by TCRdb to about 2020). Library generation was performed with the immunoSEQ multiplex PCR assay. TCRdb carries this immuneACCESS record with in-frame sequences only. Its versions omit some clonotypes, under half of them owing to an unresolved V gene in the studies checked, with the rest unexplained. In all, the sample holds some 2,000,000 clones, and over 85% of those were seen once. The ten largest clones add up to more than 0.1% of the sample. Material: naive CD4+ T cells sorted from blood. Per the publication, the cell subset or site label means: CD45RA+ positively selected. The receptors come from a man aged 18 to 30 in good health.

V is TRBV5-1 and J is TRBJ2-1; 9 positions match TRBD2. Germline V lookup: CDR1 SGHRS, CDR2 YFSETQ. Trimming removed 4 bases from V and 5 bases from J; junction bases left unmatched: 7. This CDR3 spans 15 amino acids. The CDR3 spells CASSLGTSPNNEQFF. CDR3 coding DNA: TGCGCCAGCAGCCTCGGGACTAGCCCTAACAATGAGCAGTTCTTC.

This clone was counted once. This chain links TRBV18 with TRBJ2-7, with 11 bases identical to TRBD1. CDR1 and CDR2 (germline): KGHSH, LQKENI. This CDR3 spans 14 amino acids. After removal of 3 bases from V and 4 bases from J, the junction contained 2 bases not matched to a gene. The CDR3 spells CASSPGDRGYEQYF. For the CDR3, the DNA is TGTGCCAGCTCACCCGGGGACAGGGGGTACGAGCAGTACTTC.

This clone was picked up one time. The rearrangement links TRBV19 to TRBJ1-2; unclear D gene. From germline, CDR1 is LNHDA and CDR2 SQIVND (reference sequence). The CDR3 extends over 14 amino acids. The V end lost 6 bases, the J end lost 7 bases, and 18 bases lay between the germline ends. The chain's CDR3 is CASSNHRLGRGYTF. DNA for the CDR3: TGTGCCAGTAGCAATCACCGGCTAGGCCGTGGCTACACCTTC.

The J gene is TRBJ1-1, the V gene TRBV18, with D possibly TRBD1 on 6 matching bases. Germline V lookup: CDR1 KGHSH, CDR2 LQKENI. This CDR3 has 13 amino acids. V shed 4 bases and J shed 6 bases, with 12 bases lying between them. The chain's CDR3 is CASSLGQRAEAFF. CDR3 bases: TGTGCCAGCTCACTAGGACAGAGGGCTGAAGCTTTCTTT.

This chain uses TRBV29-1 with TRBJ2-2, with no clear D. The CDR3 runs to 13 residues. The germline V and J ends were trimmed by 0 bases and 6 bases, with 8 bases remaining between them. CDR1 is SQVTM, CDR2 ANQGSEA, per germline. The CDR3 nucleotides read TGCAGCGTTGAAGAACCTGGGGCCGGGGAGCTGTTTTTT. It is translated as CSVEEPGAGELFF.

The V gene is TRBV9, the J gene TRBJ1-4; D is possibly TRBD1 (6 bases). CDR1 and CDR2 from the germline V gene are SGDLS and YYNGEE. Trimming left V 3 bases short and J 0 bases short, with 6 bases between. This CDR3 has 14 residues. The CDR3 DNA follows: TGTGCCAGCAGCGAGGGGGCAACTAATGAAAAACTGTTTTTT. Amino acid sequence: CASSEGATNEKLFF.

The chain is built from TRBV5-4 and TRBJ2-7; D ambiguous. The CDR3 is 12 amino acids. Trimming took 3 bases from V and 6 from J, leaving 10 bases between them. Germline CDR1 and CDR2: SGHNT and YYREEE (reference sequence). CDR3 residues: CASSWIDSEQYF. The CDR3 nucleotides are TGTGCCAGCAGCTGGATTGATTCCGAGCAGTACTTC.

The CDR3 is CASSLGFSEYF. The CDR3 DNA follows: TGTGCCAGCAGCTTAGGCTTTTCGGAGTACTTC. The genes are TRBV7-9 and TRBJ2-7, with D uncertain. Germline CDR1 SEHNR, CDR2 FQNEAQ (reference sequence). Trimming stripped 1 base from V and 11 bases from J, with 9 bases between. This CDR3 comprises 11 residues.

As DNA, the CDR3 is TGTGCCACCAGCGCTGGGGCGGACTCTTCAGCACCCCTCCACTTT. Translation: CATSAGADSSAPLHF. This sequence joins TRBV15 and TRBJ1-6, with TRBD1 as a possible D gene (5 bases). The CDR3 length is 15 residues. The germline CDR1 and CDR2 sequences are LNHNV and YYDKDF (reference sequence). V was shortened by 5 bases and J by 11 bases, with 19 bases between the two germline ends.

A remark on this clone: This clone may be a read error of a much larger clone one base away. The identical CDR3 is also encoded by other nucleotide sequences in the sample. The rearrangement links TRBV5-6 to TRBJ2-7, with a weak D call TRBD1 (6 bases). Trimming stripped 2 bases from V and 3 bases from J, with 6 bases between. Germline V gene sequence: CDR1 SGHDT, CDR2 YYEEEE. The CDR3 contains 12 residues. This CDR3 is CASSLQGYEQYF. Written as DNA, the CDR3 is TGTGCCAGCAGCTTACAGGGCTACGAGCAGTACTTC.

This clone was recorded a few times. Mismatch with germline at one junction end may stem from a read error. The chain employs TRBV7-7 and TRBJ1-1; D is perhaps TRBD1 (5 bases). This CDR3 is built from 20 residues. Germline CDR1 and CDR2: SSHAT and FNYEAQ (reference sequence). For the CDR3, the DNA is TGTGCTAGCAGCTTGCCCCGCGACAGAAGGGGAACTGCCATGAACACTGAAGCTTTCTTT. It is translated as CASSLPRDRRGTAMNTEAFF.

The table lists this clone with a count of one. The chain uses TRBV10-2 and TRBJ1-3; TRBD1 is a possible D gene (5 bases). Germline assignment: CDR1 WSHSY and CDR2 SAAADI. This CDR3 comprises 14 residues. Trimming took off 4 bases at V and 0 bases at J, with 7 bases between the two ends. CDR3 amino acids: CASSGGFSGNTIYF. CDR3 coding DNA: TGCGCCAGCAGTGGGGGGTTCTCTGGAAACACCATATATTTT.

The chain couples TRBV30 to TRBJ1-4; TRBD1 matches at 9 bases. The CDR3 runs to 16 residues. The germline gives CDR1 GTSNPN, CDR2 SVGIG (reference sequence). The J segment lost 6 bases and the V segment lost 0 bases, leaving 8 bases of the junction unmatched. CDR3 residues: CAWSVPRGQGDEKLFF. The CDR3 nucleotides read TGTGCCTGGAGTGTCCCGAGGGGACAGGGAGATGAAAAACTGTTTTTT.

This clone was found once. V and J are TRBV9 and TRBJ1-2; D uncertain. The germline CDR1 and CDR2 sequences are SGDLS and YYNGEE. V was cut by 4 bases and J by 2 bases, with 15 bases left in between. CDR3 length: 15 residues. The CDR3 loop reads CASSPPEGKNYGYTF. DNA of the CDR3: TGTGCCAGCAGCCCCCCCGAGGGCAAAAACTATGGCTACACCTTC. Drawing the rest from reference TRBV9 and TRBJ1-2, the complete variable domain is DSGVTQTPKHLITATGQRVTLRCSPRSGDLSVYWYQQSLDQGLQFLIQYYNGEERAKGNILERFSAQQFPDLHSELNLSSLELGDSALYFCASSPPEGKNYGYTFGSGTRLTVV.

V gene TRBV7-2 combines with J gene TRBJ2-2; D remains ambiguous. Germline assignment: CDR1 SGHTA and CDR2 FQGNSA. CDR3 length equals 15 residues. The V end was cut by 1 base, the J end by 1 base, with 7 bases between. CDR3 coding DNA: TGTGCCAGCAGCTTAGTAGACCTGAACACCGGGGAGCTGTTTTTT. This codes for CASSLVDLNTGELFF.

This clone occurred once. DNA for the CDR3: TGTGCCAGTAGTACGACGGCGGGGGTTGGTAACTATGGCTACACCTTC. It codes for CASSTTAGVGNYGYTF. V is TRBV19 and J is TRBJ1-2; TRBD1 is a possible D gene (5 bases). Deletions cut 4 bases from V and 1 base from J, with 16 bases between. The CDR3 has 16 amino acids. Germline V gene sequence: CDR1 LNHDA, CDR2 SQIVND (reference sequence).

V and J are TRBV10-2 and TRBJ1-5; no firm D call. Looked up from germline, CDR1 is WSHSY and CDR2 is SAAADI. The CDR3 totals 12 residues. V was clipped by 6 bases and J by 7 bases, with 10 bases between them. The CDR3 is CASSEGEQPQHF. The CDR3 DNA reads TGCGCCAGCAGCGAGGGAGAACAGCCCCAGCATTTT.

J is TRBJ1-1 and V is TRBV30; D gene unclear. The V gene's germline CDR1 is GTSNPN and CDR2 SVGIG (reference sequence). The V and J ends lost 4 bases and 4 bases respectively, with 10 bases between them. The CDR3 spans 12 residues. CDR3 amino acids: CAWIPFGTEAFF. As DNA, the CDR3 is TGTGCCTGGATTCCATTTGGCACTGAAGCTTTCTTT.

The CDR3 is CASTGLGGTGSSPLHF. The CDR3, as DNA: TGTGCCAGCACGGGTTTAGGCGGGACGGGTTCTTCACCCCTCCACTTT. The V call is TRBV5-4, the J call TRBJ1-6; a weak D match, TRBD1 (5 bases). V gave up 6 bases and J gave up 9 bases, with 22 bases separating them. The length of the CDR3 is 16 residues. Germline V lookup: CDR1 SGHNT, CDR2 YYREEE (reference sequence). Based on the CDR3 plus reference TRBV5-4 and TRBJ1-6, the full variable domain is ETGVTQSPTHLIKTRGQQVTLRCSSQSGHNTVSWYQQALGQGPQFIFQYYREEENGRGNFPPRFSGLQFPNYSSELNVNALELDDSALYLCASTGLGGTGSSPLHFGNGTRLTVT.

The genes are TRBV7-2 and TRBJ2-2, with 7 nucleotides matching TRBD1. V lost 1 base to trimming and J lost 4 bases; unmatched junction nucleotides: 3. The CDR3 has 15 residues. CDR1 is SGHTA, CDR2 FQGNSA, per germline. CDR3 nucleotides: TGTGCCAGCAGCTTAGTGCCAGGGGGCACCGGGGAGCTGTTTTTT. Amino acid sequence: CASSLVPGGTGELFF. Together with reference TRBV7-2 and TRBJ2-2, the CDR3 gives the full variable domain: GAGVSQSPSNKVTEKGKDVELRCDPISGHTALYWYRQSLGQGLEFLIYFQGNSAPDKSGLPSDRFSAERTGGSVSTLTIQRTQQEDSAVYLCASSLVPGGTGELFFGEGSRLTVL.

V usage is TRBV10-3 and J usage is TRBJ2-1, with 8 bases matching TRBD2. The V gene end was trimmed by 2 bases and the J gene end by 9 bases; junction bases not matched to a gene: 6. CDR3 size: 14 residues. From germline, CDR1 is ENHRY and CDR2 SYGVKD. The CDR3 reads CAISETPAGGEQFF. The CDR3 coding sequence is TGTGCCATCAGTGAGACTCCGGCGGGGGGTGAGCAGTTCTTC.